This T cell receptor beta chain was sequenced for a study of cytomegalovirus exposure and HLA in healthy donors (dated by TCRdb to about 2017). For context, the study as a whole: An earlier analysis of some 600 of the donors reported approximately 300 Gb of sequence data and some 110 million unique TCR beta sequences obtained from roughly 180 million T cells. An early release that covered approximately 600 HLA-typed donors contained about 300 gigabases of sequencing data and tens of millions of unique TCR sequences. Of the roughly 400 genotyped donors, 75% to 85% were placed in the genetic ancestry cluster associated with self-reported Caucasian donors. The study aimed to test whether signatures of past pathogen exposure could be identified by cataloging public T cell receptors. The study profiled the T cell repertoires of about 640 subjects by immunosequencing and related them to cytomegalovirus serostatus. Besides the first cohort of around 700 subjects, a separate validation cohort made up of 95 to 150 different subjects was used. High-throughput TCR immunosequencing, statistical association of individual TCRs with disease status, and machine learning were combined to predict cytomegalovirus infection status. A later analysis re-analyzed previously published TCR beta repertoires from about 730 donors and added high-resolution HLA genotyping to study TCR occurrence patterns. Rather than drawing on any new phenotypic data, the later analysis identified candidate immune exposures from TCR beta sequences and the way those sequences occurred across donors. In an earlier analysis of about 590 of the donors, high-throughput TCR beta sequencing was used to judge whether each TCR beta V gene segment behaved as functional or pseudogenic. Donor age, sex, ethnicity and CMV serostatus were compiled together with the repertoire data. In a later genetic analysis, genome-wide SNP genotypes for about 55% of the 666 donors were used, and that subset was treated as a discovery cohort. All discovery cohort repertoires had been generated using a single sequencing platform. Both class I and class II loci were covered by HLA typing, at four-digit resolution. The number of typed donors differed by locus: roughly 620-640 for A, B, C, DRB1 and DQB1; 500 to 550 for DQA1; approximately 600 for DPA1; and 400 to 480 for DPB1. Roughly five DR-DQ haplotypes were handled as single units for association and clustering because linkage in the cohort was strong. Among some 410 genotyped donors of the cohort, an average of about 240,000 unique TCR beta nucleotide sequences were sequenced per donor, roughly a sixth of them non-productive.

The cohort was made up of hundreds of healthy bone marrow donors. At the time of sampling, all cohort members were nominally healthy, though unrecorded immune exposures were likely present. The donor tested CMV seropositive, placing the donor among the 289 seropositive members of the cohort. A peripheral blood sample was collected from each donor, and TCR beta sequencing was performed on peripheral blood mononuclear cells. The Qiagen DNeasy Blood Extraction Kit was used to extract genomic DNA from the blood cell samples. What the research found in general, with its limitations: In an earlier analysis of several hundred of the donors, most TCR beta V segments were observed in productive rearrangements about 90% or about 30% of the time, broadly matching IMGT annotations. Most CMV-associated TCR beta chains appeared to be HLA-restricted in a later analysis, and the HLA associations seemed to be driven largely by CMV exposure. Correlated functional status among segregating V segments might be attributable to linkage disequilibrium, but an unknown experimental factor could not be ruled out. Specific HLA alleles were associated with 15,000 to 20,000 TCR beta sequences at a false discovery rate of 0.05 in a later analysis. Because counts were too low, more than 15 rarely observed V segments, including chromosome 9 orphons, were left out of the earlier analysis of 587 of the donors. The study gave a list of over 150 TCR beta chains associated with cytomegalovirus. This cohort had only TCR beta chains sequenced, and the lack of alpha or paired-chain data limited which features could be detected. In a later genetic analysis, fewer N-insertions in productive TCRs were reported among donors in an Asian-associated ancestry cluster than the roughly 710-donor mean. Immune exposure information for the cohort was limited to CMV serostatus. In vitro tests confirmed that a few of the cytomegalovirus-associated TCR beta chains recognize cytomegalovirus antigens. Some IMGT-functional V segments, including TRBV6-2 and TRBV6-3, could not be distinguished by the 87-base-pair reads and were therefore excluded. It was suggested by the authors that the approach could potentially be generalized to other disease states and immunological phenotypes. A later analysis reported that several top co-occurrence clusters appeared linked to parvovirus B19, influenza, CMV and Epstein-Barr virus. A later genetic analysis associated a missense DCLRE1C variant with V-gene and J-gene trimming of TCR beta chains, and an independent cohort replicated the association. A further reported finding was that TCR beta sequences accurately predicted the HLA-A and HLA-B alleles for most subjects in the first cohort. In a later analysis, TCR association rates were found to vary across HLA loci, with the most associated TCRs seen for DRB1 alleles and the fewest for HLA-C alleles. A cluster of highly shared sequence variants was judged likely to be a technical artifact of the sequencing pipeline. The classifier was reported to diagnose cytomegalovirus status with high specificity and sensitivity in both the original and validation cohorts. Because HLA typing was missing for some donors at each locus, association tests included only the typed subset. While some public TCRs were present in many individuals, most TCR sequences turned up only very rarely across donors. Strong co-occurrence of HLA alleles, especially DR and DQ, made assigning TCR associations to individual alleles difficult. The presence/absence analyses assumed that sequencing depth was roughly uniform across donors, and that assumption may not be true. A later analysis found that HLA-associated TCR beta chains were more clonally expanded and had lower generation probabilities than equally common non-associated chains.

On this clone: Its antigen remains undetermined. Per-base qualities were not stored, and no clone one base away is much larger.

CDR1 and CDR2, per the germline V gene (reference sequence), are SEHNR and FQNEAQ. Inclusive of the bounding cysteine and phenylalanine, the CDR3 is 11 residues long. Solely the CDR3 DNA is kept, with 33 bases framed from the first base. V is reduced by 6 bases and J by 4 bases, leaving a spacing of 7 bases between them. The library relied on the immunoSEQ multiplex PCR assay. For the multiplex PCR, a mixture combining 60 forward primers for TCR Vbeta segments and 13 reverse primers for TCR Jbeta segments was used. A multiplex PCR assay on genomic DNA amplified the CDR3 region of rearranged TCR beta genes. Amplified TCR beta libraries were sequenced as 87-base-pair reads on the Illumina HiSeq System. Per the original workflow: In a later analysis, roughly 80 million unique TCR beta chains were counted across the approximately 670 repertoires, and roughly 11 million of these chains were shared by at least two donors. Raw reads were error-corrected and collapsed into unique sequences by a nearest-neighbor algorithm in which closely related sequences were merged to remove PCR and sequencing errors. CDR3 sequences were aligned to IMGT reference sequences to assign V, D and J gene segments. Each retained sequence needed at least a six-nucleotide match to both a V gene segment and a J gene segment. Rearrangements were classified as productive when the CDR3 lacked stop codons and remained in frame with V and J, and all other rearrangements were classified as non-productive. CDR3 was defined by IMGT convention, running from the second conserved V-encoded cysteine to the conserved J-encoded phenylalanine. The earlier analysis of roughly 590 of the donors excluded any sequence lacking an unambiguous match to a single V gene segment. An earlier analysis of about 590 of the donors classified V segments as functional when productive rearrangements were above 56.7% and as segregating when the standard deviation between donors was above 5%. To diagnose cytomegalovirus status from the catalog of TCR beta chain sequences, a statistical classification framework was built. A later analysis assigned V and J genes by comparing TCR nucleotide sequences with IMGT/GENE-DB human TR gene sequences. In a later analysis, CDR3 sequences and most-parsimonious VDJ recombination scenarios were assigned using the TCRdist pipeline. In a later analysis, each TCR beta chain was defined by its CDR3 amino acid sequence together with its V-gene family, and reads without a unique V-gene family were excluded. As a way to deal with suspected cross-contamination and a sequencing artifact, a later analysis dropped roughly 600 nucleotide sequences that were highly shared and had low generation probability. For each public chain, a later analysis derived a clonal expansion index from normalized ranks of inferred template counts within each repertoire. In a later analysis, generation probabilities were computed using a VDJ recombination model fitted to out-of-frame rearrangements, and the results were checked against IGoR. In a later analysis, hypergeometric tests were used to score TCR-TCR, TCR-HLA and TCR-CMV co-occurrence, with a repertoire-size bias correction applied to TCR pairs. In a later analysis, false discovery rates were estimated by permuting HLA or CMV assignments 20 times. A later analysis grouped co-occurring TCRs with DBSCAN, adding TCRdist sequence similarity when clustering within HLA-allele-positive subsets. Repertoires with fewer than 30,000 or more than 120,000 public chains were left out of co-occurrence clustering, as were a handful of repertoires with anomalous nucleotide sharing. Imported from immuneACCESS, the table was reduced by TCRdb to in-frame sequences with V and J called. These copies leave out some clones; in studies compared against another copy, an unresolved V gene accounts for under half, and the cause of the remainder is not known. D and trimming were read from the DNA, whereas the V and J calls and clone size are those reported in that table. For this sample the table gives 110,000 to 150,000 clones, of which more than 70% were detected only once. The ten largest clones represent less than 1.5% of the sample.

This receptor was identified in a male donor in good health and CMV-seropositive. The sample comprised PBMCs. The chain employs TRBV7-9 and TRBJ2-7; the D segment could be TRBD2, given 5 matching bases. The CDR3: CASRGLYEQYF. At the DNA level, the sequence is TGTGCCAGCAGAGGACTTTACGAGCAGTACTTC.